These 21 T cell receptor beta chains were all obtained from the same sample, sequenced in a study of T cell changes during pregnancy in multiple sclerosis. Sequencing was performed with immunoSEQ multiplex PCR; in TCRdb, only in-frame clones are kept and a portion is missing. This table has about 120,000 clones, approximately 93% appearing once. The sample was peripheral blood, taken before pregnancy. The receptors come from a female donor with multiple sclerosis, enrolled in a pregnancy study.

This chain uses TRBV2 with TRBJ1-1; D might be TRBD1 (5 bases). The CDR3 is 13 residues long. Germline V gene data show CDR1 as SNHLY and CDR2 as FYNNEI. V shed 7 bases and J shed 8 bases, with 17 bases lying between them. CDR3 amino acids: CASKKSQGEEAFF. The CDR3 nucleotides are TGTGCCAGCAAGAAATCGCAGGGTGAGGAAGCTTTCTTT.

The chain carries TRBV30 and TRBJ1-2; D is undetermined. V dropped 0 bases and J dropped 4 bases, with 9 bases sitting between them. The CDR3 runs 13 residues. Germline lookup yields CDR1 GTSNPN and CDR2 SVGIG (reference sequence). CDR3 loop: CAWSVGWSYGYTF. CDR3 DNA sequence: TGTGCCTGGAGTGTGGGCTGGTCCTATGGCTACACCTTC.

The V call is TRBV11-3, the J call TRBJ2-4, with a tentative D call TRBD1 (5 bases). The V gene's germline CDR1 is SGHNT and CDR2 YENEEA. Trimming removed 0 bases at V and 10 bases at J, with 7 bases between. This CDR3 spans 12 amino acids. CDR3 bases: TGTGCCAGCAGCTTAGAACCAGGGATTCAGTACTTC. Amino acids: CASSLEPGIQYF.

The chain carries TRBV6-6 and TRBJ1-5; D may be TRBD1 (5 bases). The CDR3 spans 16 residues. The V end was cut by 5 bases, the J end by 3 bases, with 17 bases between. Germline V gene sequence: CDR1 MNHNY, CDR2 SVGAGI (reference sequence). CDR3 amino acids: CASSTGVGGINQPQHF. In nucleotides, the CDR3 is TGTGCCAGCAGTACGGGGGTTGGGGGTATCAATCAGCCCCAGCATTTT.

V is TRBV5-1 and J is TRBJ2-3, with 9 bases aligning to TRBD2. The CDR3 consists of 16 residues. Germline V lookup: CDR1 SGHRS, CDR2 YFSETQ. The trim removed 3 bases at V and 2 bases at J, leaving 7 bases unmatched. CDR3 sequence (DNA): TGCGCCAGCAGCTCCCAGCGGGGGGTCAACACAGATACGCAGTATTTT. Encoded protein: CASSSQRGVNTDTQYF.

The DNA for the CDR3 is TGTGCCAGCAGCAGCCGGGAGAACACTGAAGCTTTCTTT. Translated: CASSSRENTEAFF. This sequence joins TRBV14 and TRBJ1-1; D unresolved. The CDR3 runs 13 residues. Germline V gene data show CDR1 as SGHDN and CDR2 as FVKESK. The V end lost 5 bases, the J end lost 1 base, and 8 bases lay between the germline ends.

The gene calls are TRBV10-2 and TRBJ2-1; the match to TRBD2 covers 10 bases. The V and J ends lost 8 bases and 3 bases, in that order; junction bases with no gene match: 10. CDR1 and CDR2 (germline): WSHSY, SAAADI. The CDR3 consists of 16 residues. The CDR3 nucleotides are TGCGCCAGCGGTGGGGGAGCGGGGGGGAGCTACAATGAGCAGTTCTTC. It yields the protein CASGGGAGGSYNEQFF.

For the CDR3, the DNA is TGCGCCAGCAGCTGGCCAACACAGGGGAACACCGGGGAGCTGTTTTTT. Amino acid sequence: CASSWPTQGNTGELFF. This sequence joins TRBV4-1 and TRBJ2-2; possibly TRBD1 for D (6 bases). The CDR3 loop spans 16 amino acids. Germline CDR1 MGHRA, CDR2 YSYEKL. The V end was cut by 5 bases, the J end by 1 base, with 14 bases between.

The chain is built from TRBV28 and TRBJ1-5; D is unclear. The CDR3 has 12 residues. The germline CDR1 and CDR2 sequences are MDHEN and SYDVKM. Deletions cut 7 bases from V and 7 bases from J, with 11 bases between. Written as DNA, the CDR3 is TGTGCCAGCACCACTAGGAGCCAGCCCCAGCATTTT. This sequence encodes CASTTRSQPQHF.

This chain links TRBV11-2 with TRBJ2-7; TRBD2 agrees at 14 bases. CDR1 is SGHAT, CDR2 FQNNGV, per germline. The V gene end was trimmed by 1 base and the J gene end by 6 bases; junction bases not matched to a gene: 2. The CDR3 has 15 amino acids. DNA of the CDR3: TGTGCCAGCAGCTTAGTGACTAGCGGGAGGGCCGAGCAGTACTTC. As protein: CASSLVTSGRAEQYF.

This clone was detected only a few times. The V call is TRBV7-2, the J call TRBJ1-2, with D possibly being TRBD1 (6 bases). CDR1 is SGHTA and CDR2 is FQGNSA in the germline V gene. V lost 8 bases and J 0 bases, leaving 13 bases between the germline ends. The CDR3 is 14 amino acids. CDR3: CASGRTVANYGYTF. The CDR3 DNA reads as TGTGCCAGCGGTCGGACAGTAGCTAACTATGGCTACACCTTC.

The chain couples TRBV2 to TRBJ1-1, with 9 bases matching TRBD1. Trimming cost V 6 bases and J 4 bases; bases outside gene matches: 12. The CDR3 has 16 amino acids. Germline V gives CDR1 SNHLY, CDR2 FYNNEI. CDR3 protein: CASRPPGQGGSTEAFF. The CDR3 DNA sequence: TGTGCCAGCAGGCCTCCGGGACAGGGTGGGTCCACTGAAGCTTTCTTT.

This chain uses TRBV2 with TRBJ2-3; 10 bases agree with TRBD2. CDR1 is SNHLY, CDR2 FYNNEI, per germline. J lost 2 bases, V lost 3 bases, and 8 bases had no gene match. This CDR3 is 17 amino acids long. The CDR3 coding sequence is TGTGCCAGCAGTGAGGGGGTTCTAGCGGGAGACACAGATACGCAGTATTTT. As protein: CASSEGVLAGDTDTQYF.

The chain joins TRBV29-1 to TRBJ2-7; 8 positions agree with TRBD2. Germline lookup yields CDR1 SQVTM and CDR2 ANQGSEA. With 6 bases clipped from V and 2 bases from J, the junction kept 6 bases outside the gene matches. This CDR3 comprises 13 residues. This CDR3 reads CSVAGGHTYEQYF. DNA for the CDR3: TGCAGCGTCGCGGGAGGCCATACCTACGAGCAGTACTTC.

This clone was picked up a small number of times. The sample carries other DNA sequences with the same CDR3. This CDR3 reads CASSPRDRGYEQYF. The CDR3 DNA follows: TGTGCCAGCAGCCCCCGGGACAGGGGCTACGAGCAGTACTTC. V is TRBV13 and J is TRBJ2-7, with 10 bases identical to TRBD1. Unmatched junction bases numbered 4, after V lost 5 bases and J lost 3 bases. Germline CDR1 and CDR2: PRHDT and FYEKMQ (reference sequence). The CDR3 is 14 amino acids.

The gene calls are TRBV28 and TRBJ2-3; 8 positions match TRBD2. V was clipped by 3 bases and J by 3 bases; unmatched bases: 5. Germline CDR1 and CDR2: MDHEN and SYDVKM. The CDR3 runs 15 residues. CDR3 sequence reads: CASSFRLAGTDTQYF. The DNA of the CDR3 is TGTGCCAGCAGTTTTAGGCTAGCGGGTACAGATACGCAGTATTTT.

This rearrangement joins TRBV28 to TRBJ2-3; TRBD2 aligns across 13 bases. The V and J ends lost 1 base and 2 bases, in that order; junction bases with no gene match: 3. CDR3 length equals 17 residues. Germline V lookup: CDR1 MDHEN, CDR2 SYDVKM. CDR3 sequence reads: CASSLSGLAGTTDTQYF. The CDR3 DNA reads TGTGCCAGCAGTTTATCGGGACTAGCGGGAACCACAGATACGCAGTATTTT.

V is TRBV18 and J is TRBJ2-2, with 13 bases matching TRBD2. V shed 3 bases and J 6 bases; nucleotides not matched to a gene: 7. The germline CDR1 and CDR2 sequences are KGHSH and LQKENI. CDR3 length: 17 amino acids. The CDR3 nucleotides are TGTGCCAGCTCACCTTCTGGACTAGCGGGAGTTGCCGGGGAGCTGTTTTTT. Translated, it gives CASSPSGLAGVAGELFF.

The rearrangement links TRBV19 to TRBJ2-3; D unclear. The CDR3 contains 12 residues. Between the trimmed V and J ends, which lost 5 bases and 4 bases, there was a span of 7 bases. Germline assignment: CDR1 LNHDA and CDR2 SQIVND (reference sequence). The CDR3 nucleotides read TGTGCCAGTAGTTCCGTAGCAGATACGCAGTATTTT. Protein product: CASSSVADTQYF.

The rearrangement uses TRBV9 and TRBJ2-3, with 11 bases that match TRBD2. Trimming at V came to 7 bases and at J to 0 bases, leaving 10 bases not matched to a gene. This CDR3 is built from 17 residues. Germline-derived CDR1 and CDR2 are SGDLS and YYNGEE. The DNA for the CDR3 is TGTGCCAGCGGCCCCCCTTGGACTAGCGGGAGCACAGATACGCAGTATTTT. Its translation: CASGPPWTSGSTDTQYF.

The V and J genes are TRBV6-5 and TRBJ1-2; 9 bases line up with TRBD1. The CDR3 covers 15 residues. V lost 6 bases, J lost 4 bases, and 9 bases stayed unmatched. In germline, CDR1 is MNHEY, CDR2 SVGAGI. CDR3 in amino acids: CASSPSGTGIYGYTF. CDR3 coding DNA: TGTGCCAGCAGCCCCTCCGGGACAGGGATCTATGGCTACACCTTC.